This is a list of T cell receptor beta chains from one sample in a study of T cells in Graves' hyperthyroidism and ophthalmopathy. TCRdb independently ran MiXCR on the multiplex PCR reads; one entry per CDR3 protein. This sample has 500,000 to 600,000 distinct CDR3 sequences; under 60% occur once, and the top ten carry about 20%. The material sequenced was peripheral blood or thyroid tissue (not recorded which). These receptors all stem from an adult woman with Graves' disease, either hyperthyroidism or ophthalmopathy (not recorded which). Each CDR3 is given with its conserved first and last residue. The order of the fields is V gene, J gene, D gene, CDR3 protein. D genes are given only for firm matches.

v_gene: TRBV5-1
j_gene: TRBJ2-2
d_gene: -
CDR3aa: CASSLASGELFF

v_gene: TRBV2
j_gene: TRBJ1-4
d_gene: -
CDR3aa: CASRGYQEEKLFF

v_gene: TRBV20-1
j_gene: TRBJ2-3
d_gene: TRBD2
CDR3aa: CSATLAGGADTQYF

v_gene: TRBV7-2
j_gene: TRBJ2-7
d_gene: -
CDR3aa: CASSLAQGIEQYF

v_gene: TRBV20-1
j_gene: TRBJ1-5
d_gene: -
CDR3aa: CSARDARGGQPQHF

v_gene: TRBV29-1
j_gene: TRBJ2-5
d_gene: TRBD2
CDR3aa: CSVSKATGTSGETQYF

v_gene: TRBV12-3/TRBV12-4
j_gene: TRBJ1-2
d_gene: -
CDR3aa: CASNQAAQTYGYTF

v_gene: TRBV12-3/TRBV12-4
j_gene: TRBJ2-5
d_gene: -
CDR3aa: CASSQGPNQPQYF

v_gene: TRBV7-6
j_gene: TRBJ1-5
d_gene: -
CDR3aa: CASSLAPGPGFQPQHF

v_gene: TRBV20-1
j_gene: TRBJ1-2
d_gene: -
CDR3aa: CSPGRGSAGYTF

v_gene: TRBV28
j_gene: TRBJ2-5
d_gene: -
CDR3aa: CASSLSSTGLEQETQYF

v_gene: TRBV2
j_gene: TRBJ1-3
d_gene: -
CDR3aa: CASSEAGGRNTIYF

v_gene: TRBV3-1
j_gene: TRBJ2-6
d_gene: -
CDR3aa: CASSLLFQGPVLTF

v_gene: TRBV19
j_gene: TRBJ1-1
d_gene: TRBD1
CDR3aa: CASHKLQGALNTEAFF

v_gene: TRBV2
j_gene: TRBJ2-5
d_gene: -
CDR3aa: CASSTGGLVGETQYF

v_gene: TRBV7-2
j_gene: TRBJ2-7
d_gene: -
CDR3aa: CASSLAGPGPYEQYF

v_gene: TRBV28
j_gene: TRBJ1-1
d_gene: -
CDR3aa: CASSLVAFKSVGRNTEAFF